The following is a T cell receptor beta chain sequence with its context. These data originate in a study of blood T cell repertoires in COVID-19. In the study overall: Samples taken during acute and convalescent COVID-19 were collected in the United States, Italy and Spain.

In the authors' workflow: Estimation of nucleated cell counts was performed using reference gene primer amplification. The data were produced by immunoSEQ multiplex PCR, yet TCRdb's version contains in-frame clones alone and is incomplete. The DNA was the basis for D and trimming; V, J and clone size are from that table. The top ten hold 3% to 4% of the sample, which has about 170,000 clones, 85% seen once. Material: peripheral blood. This TCR derives from a human donor with acute or convalescent COVID-19. The donor label of this sample is uncertain.

The CDR3 spells CASAGQINQPQHF. CDR3 in DNA: TGTGCCAGCGCGGGACAGATCAATCAGCCCCAGCATTTT. This rearrangement joins TRBV6-5 to TRBJ1-5; 7 nucleotides line up with TRBD1. V was clipped by 8 bases and J by 3 bases; unmatched bases: 4. Germline V gene sequence: CDR1 MNHEY, CDR2 SVGAGI. This CDR3 region has 13 residues.